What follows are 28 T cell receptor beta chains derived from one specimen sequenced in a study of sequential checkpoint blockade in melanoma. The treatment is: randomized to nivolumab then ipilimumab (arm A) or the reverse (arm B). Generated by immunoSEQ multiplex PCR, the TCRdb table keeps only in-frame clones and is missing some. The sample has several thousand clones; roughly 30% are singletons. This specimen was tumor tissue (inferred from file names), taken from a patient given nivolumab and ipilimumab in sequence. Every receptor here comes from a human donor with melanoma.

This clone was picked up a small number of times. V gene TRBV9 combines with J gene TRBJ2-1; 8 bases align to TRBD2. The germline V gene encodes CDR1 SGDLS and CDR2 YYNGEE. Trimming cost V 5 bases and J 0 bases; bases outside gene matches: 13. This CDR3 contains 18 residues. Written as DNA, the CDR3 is TGTGCCAGCAGTTACTTCGGGACTAGGTTAAGCTCCTACAATGAGCAGTTCTTC. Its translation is CASSYFGTRLSSYNEQFF. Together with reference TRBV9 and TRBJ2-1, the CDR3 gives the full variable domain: DSGVTQTPKHLITATGQRVTLRCSPRSGDLSVYWYQQSLDQGLQFLIQYYNGEERAKGNILERFSAQQFPDLHSELNLSSLELGDSALYFCASSYFGTRLSSYNEQFFGPGTRLTVL.

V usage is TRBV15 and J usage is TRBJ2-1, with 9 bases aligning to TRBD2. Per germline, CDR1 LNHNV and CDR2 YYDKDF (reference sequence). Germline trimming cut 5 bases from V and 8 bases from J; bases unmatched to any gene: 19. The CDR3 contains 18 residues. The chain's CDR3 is CATSGPQVGGRARDEQFF. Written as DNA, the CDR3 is TGTGCCACCAGCGGTCCCCAGGTTGGCGGGAGGGCCCGCGATGAGCAGTTCTTC.

CDR3 region: CASSNSGLGNQPQHF. Here the CDR3 DNA reads TGTGCCAGTAGTAATTCCGGGCTCGGCAATCAGCCCCAGCATTTT. V is TRBV19 and J is TRBJ1-5; D is uncertain. Looked up from germline, CDR1 is LNHDA and CDR2 is SQIVND (reference sequence). The CDR3 is made up of 15 amino acids. V shed 4 bases and J shed 2 bases, with 12 bases lying between them.

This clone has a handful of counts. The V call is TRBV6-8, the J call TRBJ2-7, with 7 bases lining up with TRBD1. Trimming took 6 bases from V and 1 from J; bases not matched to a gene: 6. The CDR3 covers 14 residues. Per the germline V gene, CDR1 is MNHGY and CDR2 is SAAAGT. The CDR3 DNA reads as TGTGCCAGCAGAAGACCGGGACAGTCCTACGAGCAGTACTTC. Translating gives CASRRPGQSYEQYF.

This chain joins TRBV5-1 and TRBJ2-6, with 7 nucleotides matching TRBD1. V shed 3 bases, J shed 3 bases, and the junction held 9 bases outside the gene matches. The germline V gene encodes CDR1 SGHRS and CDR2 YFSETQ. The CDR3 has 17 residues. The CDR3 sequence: CASSSGTDQRGANVLTF. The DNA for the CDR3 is TGCGCCAGCAGCTCCGGGACAGACCAACGTGGGGCCAACGTCCTGACTTTC.

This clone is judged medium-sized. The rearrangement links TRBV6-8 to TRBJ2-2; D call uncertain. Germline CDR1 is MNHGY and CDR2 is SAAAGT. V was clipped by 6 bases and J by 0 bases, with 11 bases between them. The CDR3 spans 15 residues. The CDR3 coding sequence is TGTGCCAGCAGCTACACTCGAACGAACACCGGGGAGCTGTTTTTT. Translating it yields CASSYTRTNTGELFF.

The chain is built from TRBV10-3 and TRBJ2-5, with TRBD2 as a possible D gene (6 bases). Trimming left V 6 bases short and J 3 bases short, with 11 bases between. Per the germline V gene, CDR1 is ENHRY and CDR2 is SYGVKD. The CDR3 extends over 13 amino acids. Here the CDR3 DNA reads TGTGCCATCAGGGAGGGAGTAGAAGAGACCCAGTACTTC. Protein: CAIREGVEETQYF.

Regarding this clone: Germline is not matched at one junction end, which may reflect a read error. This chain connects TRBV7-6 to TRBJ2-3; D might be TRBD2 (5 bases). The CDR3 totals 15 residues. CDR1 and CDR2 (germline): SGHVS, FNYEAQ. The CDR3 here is CASSPSGGGTDTQYF. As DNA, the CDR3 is TGTGCTAGCAGCCCCAGTGGAGGCGGCACAGATACGCAGTATTTT.

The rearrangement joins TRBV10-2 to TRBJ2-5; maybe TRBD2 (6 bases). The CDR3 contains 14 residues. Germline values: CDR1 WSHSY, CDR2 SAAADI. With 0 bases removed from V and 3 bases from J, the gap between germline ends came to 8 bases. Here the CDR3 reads CASSESGGKETQYF. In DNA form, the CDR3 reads TGCGCCAGCAGTGAGTCGGGCGGGAAAGAGACCCAGTACTTC.

The CDR3 region has the DNA TGCGCCAGCAGCTTGGCCCCTGGACAGGGGAATACAGATACGCAGTATTTT. Protein: CASSLAPGQGNTDTQYF. The chain has TRBV23-1 and TRBJ2-3; 9 nucleotides align to TRBD1. TRBV23-1 is marked as an open reading frame, function uncertain. This CDR3 has 17 amino acids. Trimming at V came to 6 bases and at J to 3 bases, leaving 13 bases not matched to a gene.

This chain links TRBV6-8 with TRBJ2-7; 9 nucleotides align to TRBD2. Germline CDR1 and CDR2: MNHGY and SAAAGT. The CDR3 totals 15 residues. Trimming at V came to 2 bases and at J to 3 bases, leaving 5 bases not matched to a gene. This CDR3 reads CASSYGLAGIYEQYF. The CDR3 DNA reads TGTGCCAGCAGTTACGGCCTAGCGGGAATCTACGAGCAGTACTTC.

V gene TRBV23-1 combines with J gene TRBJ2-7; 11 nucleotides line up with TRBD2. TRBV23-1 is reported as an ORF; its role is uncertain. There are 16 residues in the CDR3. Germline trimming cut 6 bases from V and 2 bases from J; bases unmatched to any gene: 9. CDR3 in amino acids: CASSPSGLAVAYEQYF. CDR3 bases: TGCGCCAGCAGCCCTTCGGGACTAGCGGTTGCCTACGAGCAGTACTTC.

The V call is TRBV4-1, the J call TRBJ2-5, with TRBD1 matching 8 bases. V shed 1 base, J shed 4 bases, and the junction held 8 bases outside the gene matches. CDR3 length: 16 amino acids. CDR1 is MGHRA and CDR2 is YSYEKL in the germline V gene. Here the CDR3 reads CASSQVYDRGLETQYF. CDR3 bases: TGCGCCAGCAGCCAAGTTTATGACAGGGGATTAGAGACCCAGTACTTC.

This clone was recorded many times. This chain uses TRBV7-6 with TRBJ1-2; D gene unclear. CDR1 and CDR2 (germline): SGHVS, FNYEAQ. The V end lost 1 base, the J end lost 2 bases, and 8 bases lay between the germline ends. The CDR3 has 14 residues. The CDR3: CASSLDLGNYGYTF. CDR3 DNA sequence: TGTGCCAGCAGCTTAGATTTGGGCAACTATGGCTACACCTTC.

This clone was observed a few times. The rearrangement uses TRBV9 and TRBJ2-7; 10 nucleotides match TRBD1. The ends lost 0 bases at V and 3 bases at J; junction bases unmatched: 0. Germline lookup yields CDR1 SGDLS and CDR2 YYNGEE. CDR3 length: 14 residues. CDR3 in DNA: TGTGCCAGCAGCGTAGGGGACAGGGGCTACGAGCAGTACTTC. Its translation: CASSVGDRGYEQYF.

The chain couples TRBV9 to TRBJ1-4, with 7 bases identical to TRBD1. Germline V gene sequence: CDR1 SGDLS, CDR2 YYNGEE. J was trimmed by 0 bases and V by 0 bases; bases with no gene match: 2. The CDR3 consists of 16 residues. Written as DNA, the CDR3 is TGTGCCAGCAGCGTAGAAGGGGGCACAACTAATGAAAAACTGTTTTTT. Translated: CASSVEGGTTNEKLFF.

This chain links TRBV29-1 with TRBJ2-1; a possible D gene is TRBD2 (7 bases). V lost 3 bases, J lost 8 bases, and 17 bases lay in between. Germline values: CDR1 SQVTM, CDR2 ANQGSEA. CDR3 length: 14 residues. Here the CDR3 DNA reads TGCAGCGTTGACGGGGGGCTACTAGGGGATGAGCAGTTCTTC. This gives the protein CSVDGGLLGDEQFF.

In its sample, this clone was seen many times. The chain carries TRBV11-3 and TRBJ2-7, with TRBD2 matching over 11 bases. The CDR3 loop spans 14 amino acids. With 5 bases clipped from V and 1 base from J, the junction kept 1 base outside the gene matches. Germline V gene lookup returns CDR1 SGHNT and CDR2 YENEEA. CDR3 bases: TGTGCCAGCAGCCGACTAGCGGGATCCTACGAGCAGTACTTC. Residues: CASSRLAGSYEQYF.

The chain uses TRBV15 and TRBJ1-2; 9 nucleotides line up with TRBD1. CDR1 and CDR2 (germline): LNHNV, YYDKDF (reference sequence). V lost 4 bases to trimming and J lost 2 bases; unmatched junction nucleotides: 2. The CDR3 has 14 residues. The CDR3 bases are TGTGCCACCAGCACCGGACAGGGGAACTATGGCTACACCTTC. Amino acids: CATSTGQGNYGYTF.

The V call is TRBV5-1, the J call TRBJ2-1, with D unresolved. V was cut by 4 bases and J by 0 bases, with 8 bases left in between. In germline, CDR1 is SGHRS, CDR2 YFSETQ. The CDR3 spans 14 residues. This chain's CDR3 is CASSPTGSYNEQFF. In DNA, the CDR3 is TGCGCCAGCAGCCCGACGGGCTCCTACAATGAGCAGTTCTTC. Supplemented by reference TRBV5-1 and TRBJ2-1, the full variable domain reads KAGVTQTPRYLIKTRGQQVTLSCSPISGHRSVSWYQQTPGQGLQFLFEYFSETQRNKGNFPGRFSGRQFSNSRSEMNVSTLELGDSALYLCASSPTGSYNEQFFGPGTRLTVL.

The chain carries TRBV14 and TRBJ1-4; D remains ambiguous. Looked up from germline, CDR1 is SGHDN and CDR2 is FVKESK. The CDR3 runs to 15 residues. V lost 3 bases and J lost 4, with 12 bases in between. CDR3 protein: CASSQMTWGNEKLFF. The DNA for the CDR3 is TGTGCCAGCAGCCAGATGACTTGGGGTAATGAAAAACTGTTTTTT.

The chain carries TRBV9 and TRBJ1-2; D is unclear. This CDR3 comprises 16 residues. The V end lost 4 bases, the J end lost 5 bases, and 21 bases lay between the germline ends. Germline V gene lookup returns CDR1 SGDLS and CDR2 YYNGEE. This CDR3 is CASSPEGSLPFYGYTF. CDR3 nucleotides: TGTGCCAGCAGCCCTGAGGGCAGCCTCCCGTTTTATGGCTACACCTTC.

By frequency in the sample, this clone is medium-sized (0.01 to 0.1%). CDR3 bases: TGTGCCAGCAGCCCTACAGGGACTGGGGCCAACGTCCTGACTTTC. Protein: CASSPTGTGANVLTF. The chain is built from TRBV6-8 and TRBJ2-6; weak D call: TRBD1 (6 bases). In germline, CDR1 is MNHGY, CDR2 SAAAGT. The CDR3 runs 15 residues. Trimming shortened V by 6 bases and J by 2 bases, and 11 bases separated the two germline ends.

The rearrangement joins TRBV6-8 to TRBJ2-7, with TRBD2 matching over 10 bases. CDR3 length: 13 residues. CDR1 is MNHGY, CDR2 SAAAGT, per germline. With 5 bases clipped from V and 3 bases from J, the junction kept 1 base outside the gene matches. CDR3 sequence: CASSRTSGYEQYF. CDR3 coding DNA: TGTGCCAGCAGTAGGACTAGCGGCTACGAGCAGTACTTC.

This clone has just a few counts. In DNA form, the CDR3 reads TGTGCCAGCAGCCTGACAGGGGCGGGAGGCTACACCTTC. It is translated as CASSLTGAGGYTF. The chain combines TRBV7-1 with TRBJ1-2; TRBD1 agrees at 8 bases. TRBV7-1 is designated an ORF whose function remains uncertain. The CDR3 sequence is 13 residues long. With V trimmed by 5 bases and J by 8 bases, 7 bases remained unmatched.

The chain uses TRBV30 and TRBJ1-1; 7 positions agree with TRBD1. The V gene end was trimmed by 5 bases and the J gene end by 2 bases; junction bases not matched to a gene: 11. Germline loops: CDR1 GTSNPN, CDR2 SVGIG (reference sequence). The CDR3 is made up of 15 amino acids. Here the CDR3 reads CAWGPATGANTEAFF. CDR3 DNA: TGTGCCTGGGGTCCGGCCACAGGGGCCAACACTGAAGCTTTCTTT.

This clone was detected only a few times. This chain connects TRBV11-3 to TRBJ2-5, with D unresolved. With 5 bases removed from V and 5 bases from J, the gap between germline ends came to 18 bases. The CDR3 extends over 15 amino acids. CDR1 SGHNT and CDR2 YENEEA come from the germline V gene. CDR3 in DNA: TGTGCCAGCAGCCCTGGGCCTCAGACGCGGGAGACCCAGTACTTC. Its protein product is CASSPGPQTRETQYF.

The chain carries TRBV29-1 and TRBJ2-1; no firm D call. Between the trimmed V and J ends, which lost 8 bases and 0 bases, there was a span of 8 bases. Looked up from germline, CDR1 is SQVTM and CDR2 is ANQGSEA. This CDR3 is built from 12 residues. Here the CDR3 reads CSPVSSYNEQFF. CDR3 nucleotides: TGCAGCCCTGTAAGCTCCTACAATGAGCAGTTCTTC.